These 11 T cell receptor beta chains originate from one sample sequenced in a study of shared clonotypes between healthy human individuals. TCRdb's table, derived via immunoSEQ multiplex PCR, lists solely in-frame clones and lacks some. The sample yields some 900,000 clones, around three quarters seen once. The sample taken for sequencing was memory CD4+ T cells sorted from blood. Regarding subset: CD45RA-negative fraction. The receptor set was obtained from a man younger than 35 in good health.

The chain uses TRBV11-2 and TRBJ2-7, with D perhaps being TRBD1 or TRBD2 (5 bases each). The CDR3 consists of 17 residues. Trimming took off 2 bases at V and 3 bases at J, with 20 bases between the two ends. Germline CDR1 SGHAT, CDR2 FQNNGV. Here the CDR3 reads CASSLYSRDGPFYEQYF. CDR3 nucleotides: TGTGCCAGCAGCTTATATTCCCGGGACGGACCCTTCTACGAGCAGTACTTC.

The chain has TRBV7-2 and TRBJ2-1; 9 positions match TRBD2. Germline loops: CDR1 SGHTA, CDR2 FQGNSA. CDR3 length equals 16 residues. Trimming at V came to 1 base and at J to 1 base, leaving 2 bases not matched to a gene. The CDR3 spells CASSLGLAESYNEQFF. CDR3 bases: TGTGCCAGCAGCTTAGGACTAGCGGAATCCTACAATGAGCAGTTCTTC.

This clone was seen ten or more times. CDR3 amino acids: CASSLGPVGAGELFF. In nucleotides, the CDR3 is TGTGCCAGCAGCTTAGGCCCGGTGGGGGCCGGGGAGCTGTTTTTT. The chain couples TRBV13 to TRBJ2-2; D possibly uses TRBD1 or TRBD2 (5 bases each). The V and J ends lost 0 bases and 6 bases respectively, with 11 bases between them. The CDR3 runs to 15 residues. Germline V gene lookup returns CDR1 PRHDT and CDR2 FYEKMQ (reference sequence).

This clone was seen a single time. The V and J genes are TRBV2 and TRBJ1-6, with D possibly being TRBD1 (6 bases). The germline CDR1 and CDR2 sequences are SNHLY and FYNNEI. Trimming cost V 1 base and J 7 bases, with 8 bases left between them. This CDR3 has 14 residues. The CDR3 spells CASSEEGQNSPLHF. The CDR3 coding sequence is TGTGCCAGCAGTGAAGAAGGACAGAATTCACCCCTCCACTTT.

This chain connects TRBV5-5 to TRBJ1-4; no reliable D call. V gave up 2 bases and J gave up 7 bases, with 3 bases separating them. CDR3 length: 11 residues. Germline loops: CDR1 SGHKS, CDR2 YYEKEE (reference sequence). The chain's CDR3 is CASSFGEKLFF. The CDR3 coding sequence is TGTGCCAGCAGCTTCGGTGAAAAACTGTTTTTT.

This clone was seen only once. The likely explanation is a read error, given a far larger clone one base away. This specimen includes other DNA sequences encoding the same CDR3. The chain couples TRBV30 to TRBJ2-7, with TRBD2 as a possible D gene (5 bases). CDR1 is GTSNPN and CDR2 is SVGIG in the germline V gene (reference sequence). The CDR3 sequence is 12 residues long. In DNA form, the CDR3 reads TGCGCCTTAGCCGGGAACTCCTACGAGCAGTACTTC. Amino acid sequence: CALAGNSYEQYF.

This chain joins TRBV9 and TRBJ2-2; possible D gene TRBD2, 6 bases. V dropped 3 bases and J dropped 3 bases, with 18 bases sitting between them. CDR1 and CDR2 from the germline V gene are SGDLS and YYNGEE. This CDR3 has 17 amino acids. The CDR3 sequence: CASSGETSISDTGELFF. Written as DNA, the CDR3 is TGTGCCAGCAGCGGGGAGACTAGTATAAGTGACACCGGGGAGCTGTTTTTT.

This sequence joins TRBV7-2 and TRBJ2-7; 8 bases are shared with TRBD2. CDR1 is SGHTA and CDR2 is FQGNSA in the germline V gene. J gave up 1 base and V 5 bases, and 7 bases lay outside the gene matches. The CDR3 runs to 15 residues. CDR3 bases: TGTGCCAGCAGCCCCAGGAGCGGGGGTTCCTACGAGCAGTACTTC. It encodes CASSPRSGGSYEQYF.

The chain combines TRBV6-1 with TRBJ1-4; 7 nucleotides line up with TRBD1. The CDR3 runs to 14 residues. Germline loops: CDR1 MNHNS, CDR2 SASEGT. J lost 10 bases, V lost 7 bases, and 12 bases had no gene match. The DNA for the CDR3 is TGTGCCAGCACCGAGAAGGGGGCTCCTGCAAAACTGTTTTTT. It encodes CASTEKGAPAKLFF.

This clone was detected a few times. The rearrangement joins TRBV7-8 to TRBJ2-7; D is uncertain. Per germline, CDR1 SGHVS and CDR2 FQNEAQ. Between the trimmed V and J ends, which lost 5 bases and 7 bases, there was a span of 9 bases. The CDR3 contains 11 residues. The CDR3 reads CASSPYSEQYF. Here the CDR3 DNA reads TGTGCCAGCAGCCCCTATTCGGAGCAGTACTTC.

CDR3 region: CASSLTGGSTEAFF. The CDR3 nucleotides read TGCGCCAGCAGCTTGACAGGCGGGAGCACTGAAGCTTTCTTT. The V gene is TRBV5-1, the J gene TRBJ1-1; D perhaps matches TRBD1 (5 bases). In germline, CDR1 is SGHRS, CDR2 YFSETQ. Trimming pared 1 base from V and 4 bases from J, leaving 11 bases between. The CDR3 runs to 14 residues.